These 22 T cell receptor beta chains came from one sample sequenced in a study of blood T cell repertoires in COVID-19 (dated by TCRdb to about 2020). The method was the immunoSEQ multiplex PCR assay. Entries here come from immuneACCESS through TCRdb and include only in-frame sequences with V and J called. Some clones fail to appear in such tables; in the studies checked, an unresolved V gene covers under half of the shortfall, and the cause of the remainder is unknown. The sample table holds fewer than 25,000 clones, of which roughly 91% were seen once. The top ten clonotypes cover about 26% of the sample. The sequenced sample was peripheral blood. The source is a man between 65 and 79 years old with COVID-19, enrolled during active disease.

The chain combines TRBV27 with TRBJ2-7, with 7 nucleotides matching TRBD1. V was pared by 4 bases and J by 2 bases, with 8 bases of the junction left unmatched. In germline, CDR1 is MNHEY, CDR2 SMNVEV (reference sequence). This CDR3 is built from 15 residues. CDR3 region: CASSSLGQMPYEQYF. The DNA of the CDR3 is TGTGCCAGCAGTTCACTGGGACAGATGCCCTACGAGCAGTACTTC.

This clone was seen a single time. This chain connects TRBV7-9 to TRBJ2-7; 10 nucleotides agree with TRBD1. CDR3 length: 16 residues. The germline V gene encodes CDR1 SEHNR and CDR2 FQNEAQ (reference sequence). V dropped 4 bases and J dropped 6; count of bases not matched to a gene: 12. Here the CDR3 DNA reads TGTGCCAGCAGCTCGCACCGGGACAGGGGAAGGGGCGAGCAGTACTTC. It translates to CASSSHRDRGRGEQYF.

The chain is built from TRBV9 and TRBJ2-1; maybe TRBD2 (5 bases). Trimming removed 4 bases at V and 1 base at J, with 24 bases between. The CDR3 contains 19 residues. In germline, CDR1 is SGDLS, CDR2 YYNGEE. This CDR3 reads CASSPPAGGSLSSYNEQFF. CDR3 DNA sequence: TGTGCCAGCAGCCCCCCGGCGGGCGGTTCCCTAAGTTCCTACAATGAGCAGTTCTTC.

CDR3 region: CASSQTSRGPYEKLFF. The CDR3 DNA sequence: TGTGCCAGCAGCCAAACCTCTAGGGGCCCCTATGAAAAACTGTTTTTT. The rearrangement links TRBV4-2 to TRBJ1-4; D is possibly TRBD1 (5 bases). V dropped 2 bases and J dropped 6 bases, with 16 bases sitting between them. The CDR3 has 16 residues. CDR1 is LGHNA and CDR2 is YNFKEQ in the germline V gene.

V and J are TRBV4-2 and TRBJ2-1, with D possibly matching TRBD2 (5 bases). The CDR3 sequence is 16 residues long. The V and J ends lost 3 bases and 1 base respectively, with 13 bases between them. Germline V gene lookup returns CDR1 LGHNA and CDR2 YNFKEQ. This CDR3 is CASSQEDGWSYNEQFF. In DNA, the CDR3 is TGTGCCAGCAGCCAGGAGGACGGGTGGTCCTACAATGAGCAGTTCTTC.

The CDR3 DNA is TGTGCCAGCAGCGTCCTACGAGGGCTCTGGTCTAATGAGCAGTTCTTC. Translating it yields CASSVLRGLWSNEQFF. The chain carries TRBV5-6 and TRBJ2-1, with TRBD2 as a possible D gene (5 bases). CDR1 is SGHDT and CDR2 is YYEEEE in the germline V gene. There are 16 residues in the CDR3. Trimming left V 4 bases short and J 7 bases short, with 21 bases between.

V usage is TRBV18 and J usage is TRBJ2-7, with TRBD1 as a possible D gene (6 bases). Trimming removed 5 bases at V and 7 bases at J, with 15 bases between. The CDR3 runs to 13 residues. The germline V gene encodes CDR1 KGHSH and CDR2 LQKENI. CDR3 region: CASSVQQGGEQYF. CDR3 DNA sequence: TGTGCCAGCTCAGTACAACAGGGCGGTGAGCAGTACTTC. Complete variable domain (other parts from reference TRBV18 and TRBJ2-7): NAGVMQNPRHLVRRRGQEARLRCSPMKGHSHVYWYRQLPEEGLKFMVYLQKENIIDESGMPKERFSAEFPKEGPSILRIQQVVRGDSAAYFCASSVQQGGEQYFGPGTRLTVT.

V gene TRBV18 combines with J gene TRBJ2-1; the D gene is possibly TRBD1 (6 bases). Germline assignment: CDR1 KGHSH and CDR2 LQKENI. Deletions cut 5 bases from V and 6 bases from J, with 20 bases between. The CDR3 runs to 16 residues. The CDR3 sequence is CASSFSRQEFTNEQFF. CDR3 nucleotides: TGTGCCAGCTCATTTTCTCGACAGGAATTTACCAATGAGCAGTTCTTC.

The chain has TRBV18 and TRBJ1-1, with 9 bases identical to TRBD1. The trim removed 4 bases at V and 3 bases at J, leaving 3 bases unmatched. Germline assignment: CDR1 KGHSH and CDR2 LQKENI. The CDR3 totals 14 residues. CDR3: CASSLQGAHTEAFF. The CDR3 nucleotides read TGTGCCAGCTCACTACAGGGGGCCCACACTGAAGCTTTCTTT.

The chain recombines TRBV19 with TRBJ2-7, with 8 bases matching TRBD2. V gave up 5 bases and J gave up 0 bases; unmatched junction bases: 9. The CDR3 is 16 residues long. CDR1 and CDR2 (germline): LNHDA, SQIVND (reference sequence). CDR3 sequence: CASSPTSGGYSYEQYF. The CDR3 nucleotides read TGTGCCAGTAGTCCCACAAGCGGGGGTTACTCCTACGAGCAGTACTTC.

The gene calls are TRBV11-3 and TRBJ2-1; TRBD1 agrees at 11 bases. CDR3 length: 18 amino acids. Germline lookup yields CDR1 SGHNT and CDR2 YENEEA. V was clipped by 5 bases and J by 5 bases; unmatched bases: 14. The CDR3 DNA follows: TGTGCCAGCAGCCCTCACCGGACAGGGGGCCCTTACCACAATGAGCAGTTCTTC. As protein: CASSPHRTGGPYHNEQFF.

The CDR3 is CASGLRTEAFF. The CDR3 DNA sequence: TGTGCTAGTGGTTTGCGCACTGAAGCTTTCTTT. The chain links TRBV12-5 to TRBJ1-1, with D uncertain. V lost 2 bases and J lost 4, with 2 bases in between. This CDR3 is 11 amino acids long. CDR1 LGHNT and CDR2 FRNRAP come from the germline V gene.

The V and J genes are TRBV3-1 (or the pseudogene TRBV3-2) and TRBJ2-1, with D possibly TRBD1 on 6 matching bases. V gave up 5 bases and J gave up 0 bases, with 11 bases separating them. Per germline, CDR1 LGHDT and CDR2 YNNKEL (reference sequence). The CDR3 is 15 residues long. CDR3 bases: TGTGCCAGCAGCTCAGGGGCGGCCTCCTACAATGAGCAGTTCTTC. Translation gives CASSSGAASYNEQFF.

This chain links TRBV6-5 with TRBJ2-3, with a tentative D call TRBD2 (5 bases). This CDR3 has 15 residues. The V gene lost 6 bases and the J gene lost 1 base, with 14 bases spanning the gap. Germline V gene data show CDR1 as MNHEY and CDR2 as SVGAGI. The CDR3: CASRHGLAGTDTQYF. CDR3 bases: TGTGCCAGCAGGCACGGTCTAGCTGGCACAGATACGCAGTATTTT.

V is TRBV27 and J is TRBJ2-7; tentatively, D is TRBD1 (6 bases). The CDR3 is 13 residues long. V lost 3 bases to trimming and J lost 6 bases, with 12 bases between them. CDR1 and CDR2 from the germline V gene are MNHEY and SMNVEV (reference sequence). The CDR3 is CASSFMGALEQYF. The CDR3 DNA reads TGTGCCAGCAGTTTTATGGGGGCCCTCGAGCAGTACTTC.

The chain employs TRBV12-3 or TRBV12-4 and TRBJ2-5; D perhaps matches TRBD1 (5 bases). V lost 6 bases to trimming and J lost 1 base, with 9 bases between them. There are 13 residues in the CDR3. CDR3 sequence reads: CASRPDSQETQYF. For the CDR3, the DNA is TGTGCCAGCAGACCCGACAGCCAAGAGACCCAGTACTTC.

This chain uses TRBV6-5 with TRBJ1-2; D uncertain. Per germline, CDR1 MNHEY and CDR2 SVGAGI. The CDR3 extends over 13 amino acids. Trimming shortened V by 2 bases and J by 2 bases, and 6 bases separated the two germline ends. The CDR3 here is CASSYGRNYGYTF. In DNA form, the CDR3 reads TGTGCCAGCAGTTACGGCAGAAACTATGGCTACACCTTC.

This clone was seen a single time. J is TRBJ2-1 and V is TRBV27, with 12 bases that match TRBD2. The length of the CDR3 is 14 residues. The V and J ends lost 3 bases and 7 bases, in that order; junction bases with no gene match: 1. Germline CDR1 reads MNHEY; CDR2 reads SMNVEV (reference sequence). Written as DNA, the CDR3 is TGTGCCAGCAGTTTCACTAGCGGGAGGAATGAGCAGTTCTTC. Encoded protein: CASSFTSGRNEQFF.

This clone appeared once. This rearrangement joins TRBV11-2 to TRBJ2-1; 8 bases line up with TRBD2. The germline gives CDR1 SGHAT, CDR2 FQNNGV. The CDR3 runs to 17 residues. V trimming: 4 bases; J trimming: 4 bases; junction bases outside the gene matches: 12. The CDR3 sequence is CASSSSRGGGPYNEQFF. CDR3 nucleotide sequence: TGTGCCAGCAGCTCCTCAAGGGGCGGGGGGCCATACAATGAGCAGTTCTTC.

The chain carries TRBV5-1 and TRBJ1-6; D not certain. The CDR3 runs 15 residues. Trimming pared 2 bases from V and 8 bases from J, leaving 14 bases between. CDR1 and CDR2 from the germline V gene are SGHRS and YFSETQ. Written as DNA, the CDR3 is TGCGCCAGCAGCTTCGAAGGTATAGCGGATTCACCCCTCCACTTT. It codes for CASSFEGIADSPLHF.

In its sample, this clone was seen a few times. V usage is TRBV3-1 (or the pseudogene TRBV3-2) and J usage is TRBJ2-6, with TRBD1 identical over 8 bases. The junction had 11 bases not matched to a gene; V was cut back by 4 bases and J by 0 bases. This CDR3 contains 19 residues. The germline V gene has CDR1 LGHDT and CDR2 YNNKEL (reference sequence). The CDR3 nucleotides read TGTGCCAGCAGCCCCCGACAGGGGTCCGTAAGCTCTGGGGCCAACGTCCTGACTTTC. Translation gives CASSPRQGSVSSGANVLTF.

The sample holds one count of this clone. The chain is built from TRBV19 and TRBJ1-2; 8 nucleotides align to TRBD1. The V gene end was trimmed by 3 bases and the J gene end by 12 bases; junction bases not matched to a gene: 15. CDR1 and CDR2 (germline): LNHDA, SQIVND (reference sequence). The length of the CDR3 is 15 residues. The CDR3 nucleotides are TGTGCCAGTAGTATCCCCGGGACAGGACCTGTTGTGAACACCTTC. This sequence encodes CASSIPGTGPVVNTF.